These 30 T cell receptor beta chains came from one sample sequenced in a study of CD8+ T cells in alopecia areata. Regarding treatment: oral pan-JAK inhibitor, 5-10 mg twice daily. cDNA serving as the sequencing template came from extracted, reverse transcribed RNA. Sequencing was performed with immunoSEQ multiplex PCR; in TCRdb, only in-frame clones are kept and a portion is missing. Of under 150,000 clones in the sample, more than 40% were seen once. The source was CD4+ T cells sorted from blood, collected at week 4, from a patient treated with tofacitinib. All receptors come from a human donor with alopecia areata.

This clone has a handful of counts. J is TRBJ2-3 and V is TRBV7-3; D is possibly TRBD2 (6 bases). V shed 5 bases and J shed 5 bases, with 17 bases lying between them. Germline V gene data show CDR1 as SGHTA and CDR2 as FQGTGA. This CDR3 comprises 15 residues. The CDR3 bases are TGTGCCAGCAGCCCGACGCGACTAGTCCAAGATACGCAGTATTTT. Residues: CASSPTRLVQDTQYF.

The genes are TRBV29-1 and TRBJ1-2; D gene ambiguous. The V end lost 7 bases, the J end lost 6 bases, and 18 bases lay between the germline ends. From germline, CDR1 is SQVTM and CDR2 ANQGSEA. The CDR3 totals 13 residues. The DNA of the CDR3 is TGCAGCGGGTTGATAGGAGGGCCTAATGGCTACACCTTC. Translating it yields CSGLIGGPNGYTF.

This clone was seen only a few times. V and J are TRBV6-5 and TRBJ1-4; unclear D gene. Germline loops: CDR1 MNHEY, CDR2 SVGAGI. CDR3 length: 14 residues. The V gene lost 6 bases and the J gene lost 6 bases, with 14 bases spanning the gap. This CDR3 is CASRGWVGHEKLFF. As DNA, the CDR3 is TGTGCCAGCAGGGGCTGGGTTGGTCATGAAAAACTGTTTTTT.

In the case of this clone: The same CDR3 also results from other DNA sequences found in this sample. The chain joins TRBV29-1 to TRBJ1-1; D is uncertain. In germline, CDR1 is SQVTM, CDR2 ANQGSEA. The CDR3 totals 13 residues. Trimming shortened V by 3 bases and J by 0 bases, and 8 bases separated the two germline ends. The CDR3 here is CSVERRLNTEAFF. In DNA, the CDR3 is TGCAGCGTTGAGCGCAGGCTGAACACTGAAGCTTTCTTT.

The CDR3 loop reads CAWRGTGEWAEAFF. CDR3 nucleotides: TGTGCCTGGAGAGGTACAGGGGAATGGGCTGAAGCTTTCTTT. This sequence joins TRBV30 and TRBJ1-1; 7 nucleotides line up with TRBD1. Germline V gene data show CDR1 as GTSNPN and CDR2 as SVGIG (reference sequence). The V segment lost 3 bases and the J segment 6 bases; nucleotides outside the gene matches: 10. CDR3 size: 14 residues.

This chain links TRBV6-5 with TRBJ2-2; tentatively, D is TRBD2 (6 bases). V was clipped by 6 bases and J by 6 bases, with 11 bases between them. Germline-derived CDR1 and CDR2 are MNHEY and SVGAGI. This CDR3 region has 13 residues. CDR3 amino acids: CASRTSGAGELFF. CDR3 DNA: TGTGCCAGCAGGACCTCGGGGGCCGGGGAGCTGTTTTTT.

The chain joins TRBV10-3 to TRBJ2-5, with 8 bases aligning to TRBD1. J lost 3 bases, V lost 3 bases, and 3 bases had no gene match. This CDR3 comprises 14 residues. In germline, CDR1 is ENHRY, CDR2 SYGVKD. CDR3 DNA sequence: TGTGCCATCAGTGACGGACAGGGAGAAGAGACCCAGTACTTC. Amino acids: CAISDGQGEETQYF.

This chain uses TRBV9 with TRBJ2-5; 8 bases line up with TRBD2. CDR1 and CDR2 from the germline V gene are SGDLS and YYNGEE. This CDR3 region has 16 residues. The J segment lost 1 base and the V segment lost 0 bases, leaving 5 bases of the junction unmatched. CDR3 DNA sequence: TGTGCCAGCAGCGTAGCTCGGCTAGCGGGCCAAGAGACCCAGTACTTC. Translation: CASSVARLAGQETQYF.

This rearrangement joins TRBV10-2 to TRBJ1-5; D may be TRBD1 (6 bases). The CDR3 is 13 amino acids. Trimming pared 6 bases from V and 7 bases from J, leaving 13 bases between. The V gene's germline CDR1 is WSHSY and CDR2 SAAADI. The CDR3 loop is CASSLQGGQPQHF. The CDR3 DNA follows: TGCGCCAGCAGCCTACAGGGCGGCCAGCCCCAGCATTTT.

The DNA of the CDR3 is TGCAGCGTTACAGGGGCGACTAATGAAAAACTGTTTTTT. Translated: CSVTGATNEKLFF. V and J are TRBV29-1 and TRBJ1-4; 7 bases agree with TRBD1. CDR1 and CDR2 (germline): SQVTM, ANQGSEA. The CDR3 covers 13 residues. Unmatched junction bases numbered 2, after V lost 5 bases and J lost 2 bases.

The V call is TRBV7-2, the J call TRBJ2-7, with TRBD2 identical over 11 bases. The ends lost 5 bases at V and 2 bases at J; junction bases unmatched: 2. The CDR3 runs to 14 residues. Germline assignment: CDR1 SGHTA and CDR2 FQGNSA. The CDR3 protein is CASSPGLAAYEQYF. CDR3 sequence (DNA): TGTGCCAGCAGCCCGGGACTAGCGGCCTACGAGCAGTACTTC.

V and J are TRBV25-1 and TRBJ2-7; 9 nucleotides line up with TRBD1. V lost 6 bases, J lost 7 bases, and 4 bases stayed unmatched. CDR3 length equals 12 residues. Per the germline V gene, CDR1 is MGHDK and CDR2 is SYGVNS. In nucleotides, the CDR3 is TGTGCCAGCAGCCGGGACAGGGTAGAGCAGTACTTC. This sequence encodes CASSRDRVEQYF.

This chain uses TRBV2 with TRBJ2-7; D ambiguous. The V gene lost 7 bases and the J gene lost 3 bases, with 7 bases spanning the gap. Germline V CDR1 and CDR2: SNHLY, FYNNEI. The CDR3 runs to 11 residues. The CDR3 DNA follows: TGTGCCAGCACGATAGGCTACGAGCAGTACTTC. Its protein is CASTIGYEQYF. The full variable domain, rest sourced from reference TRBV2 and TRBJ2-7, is EPEVTQTPSHQVTQMGQEVILRCVPISNHLYFYWYRQILGQKVEFLVSFYNNEISEKSEIFDDQFSVERPDGSNFTLKIRSTKLEDSAMYFCASTIGYEQYFGPGTRLTVT.

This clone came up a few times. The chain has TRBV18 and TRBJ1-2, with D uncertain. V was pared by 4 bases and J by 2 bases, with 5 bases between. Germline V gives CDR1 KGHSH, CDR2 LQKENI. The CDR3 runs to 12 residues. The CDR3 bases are TGTGCCAGCTCACAGGGAAACTATGGCTACACCTTC. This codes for CASSQGNYGYTF.

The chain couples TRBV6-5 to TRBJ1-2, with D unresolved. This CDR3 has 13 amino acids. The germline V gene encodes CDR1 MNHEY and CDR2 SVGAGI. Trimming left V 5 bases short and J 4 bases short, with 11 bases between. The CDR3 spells CASSANPTYGYTF. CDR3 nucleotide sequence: TGTGCCAGCAGTGCGAATCCGACCTATGGCTACACCTTC.

The CDR3: CATSRDRGFAQPQHF. The DNA of the CDR3 is TGTGCCACCAGCAGAGATCGGGGGTTTGCTCAGCCCCAGCATTTT. The chain carries TRBV15 and TRBJ1-5, with D tentatively TRBD1 (5 bases). CDR1 and CDR2 from the germline V gene are LNHNV and YYDKDF (reference sequence). V lost 0 bases to trimming and J lost 6 bases, with 12 bases between them. This CDR3 spans 15 amino acids.

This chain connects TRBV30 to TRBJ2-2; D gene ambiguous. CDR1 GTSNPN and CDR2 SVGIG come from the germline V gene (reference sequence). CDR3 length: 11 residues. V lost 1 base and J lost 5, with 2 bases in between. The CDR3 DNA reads TGTGCCTGGAGTGGAACCGGGGAGCTGTTTTTT. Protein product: CAWSGTGELFF.

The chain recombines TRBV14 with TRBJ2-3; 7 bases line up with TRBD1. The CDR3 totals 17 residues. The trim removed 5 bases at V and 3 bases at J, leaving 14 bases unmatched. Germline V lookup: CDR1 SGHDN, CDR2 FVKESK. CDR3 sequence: CASSFNVGQVLTDTQYF. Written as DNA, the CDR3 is TGTGCCAGCAGCTTCAACGTAGGACAGGTGTTGACAGATACGCAGTATTTT.

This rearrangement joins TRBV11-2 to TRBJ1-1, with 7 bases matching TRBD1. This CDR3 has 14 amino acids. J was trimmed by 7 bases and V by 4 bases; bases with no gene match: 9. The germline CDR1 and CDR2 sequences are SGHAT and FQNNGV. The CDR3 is CASSYYWDSGEAFF. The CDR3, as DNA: TGTGCCAGCAGCTACTACTGGGACAGTGGTGAAGCTTTCTTT.

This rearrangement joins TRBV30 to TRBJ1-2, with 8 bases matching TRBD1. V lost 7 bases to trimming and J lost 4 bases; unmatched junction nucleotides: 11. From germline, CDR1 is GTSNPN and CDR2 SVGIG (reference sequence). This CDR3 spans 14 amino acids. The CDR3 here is CASRGQTISYGYTF. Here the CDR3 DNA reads TGTGCCTCCAGGGGGCAAACGATCAGCTATGGCTACACCTTC.

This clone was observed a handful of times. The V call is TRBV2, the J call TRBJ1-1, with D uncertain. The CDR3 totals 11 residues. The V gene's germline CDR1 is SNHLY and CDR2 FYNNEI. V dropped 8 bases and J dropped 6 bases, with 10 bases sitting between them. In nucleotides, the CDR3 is TGTGCCAGCTCTGCGGGTCCTGAAGCTTTCTTT. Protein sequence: CASSAGPEAFF.

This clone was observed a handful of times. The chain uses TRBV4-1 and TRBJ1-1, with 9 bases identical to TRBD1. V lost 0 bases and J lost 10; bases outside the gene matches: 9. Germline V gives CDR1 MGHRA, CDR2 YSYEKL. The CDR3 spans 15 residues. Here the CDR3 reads CASSQEGQGSRRAFF. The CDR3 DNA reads TGCGCCAGCAGCCAAGAGGGACAGGGTAGTAGGAGAGCTTTCTTT.

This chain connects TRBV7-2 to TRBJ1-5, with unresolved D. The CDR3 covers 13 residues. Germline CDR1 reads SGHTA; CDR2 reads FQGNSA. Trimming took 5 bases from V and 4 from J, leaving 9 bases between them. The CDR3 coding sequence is TGTGCCAGCAGCCGTCAGGAGAATCAGCCCCAGCATTTT. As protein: CASSRQENQPQHF.

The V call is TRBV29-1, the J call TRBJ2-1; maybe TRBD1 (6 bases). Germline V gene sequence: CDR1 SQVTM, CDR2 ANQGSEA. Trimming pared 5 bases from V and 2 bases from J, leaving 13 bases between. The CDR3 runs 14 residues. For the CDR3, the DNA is TGCAGCGTTTCCACAGGGAAGGCCTACAATGAGCAGTTCTTC. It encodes CSVSTGKAYNEQFF.

The CDR3 DNA sequence: TGTGCCAGCAGCTTTATCACCGGGGAGCTGTTTTTT. It specifies CASSFITGELFF. The chain combines TRBV7-2 with TRBJ2-2; no clear D gene. This CDR3 region has 12 residues. CDR1 is SGHTA, CDR2 FQGNSA, per germline. Trimming took 3 bases from V and 4 from J, leaving 3 bases between them.

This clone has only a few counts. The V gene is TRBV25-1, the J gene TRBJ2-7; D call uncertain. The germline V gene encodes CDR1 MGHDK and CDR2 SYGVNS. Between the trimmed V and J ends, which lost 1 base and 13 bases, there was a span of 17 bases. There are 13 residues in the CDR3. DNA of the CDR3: TGTGCCAGCAGTGAATCTTTTCCCTGGGCCATCTACTTC. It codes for CASSESFPWAIYF.

The chain's CDR3 is CASSLTGTSYYNEQFF. CDR3 in DNA: TGCGCCAGCAGTCTCACCGGGACTAGCTACTACAATGAGCAGTTCTTC. This chain uses TRBV4-1 with TRBJ2-1, with TRBD2 matching 9 bases. The CDR3 is 16 residues long. Per the germline V gene, CDR1 is MGHRA and CDR2 is YSYEKL. After removal of 6 bases from V and 3 bases from J, the junction contained 9 bases not matched to a gene.

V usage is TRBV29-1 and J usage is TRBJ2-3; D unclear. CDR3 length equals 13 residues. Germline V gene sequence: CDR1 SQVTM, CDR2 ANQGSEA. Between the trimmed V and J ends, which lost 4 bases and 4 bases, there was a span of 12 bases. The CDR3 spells CSVGLESADTQYF. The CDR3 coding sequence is TGCAGCGTTGGTCTGGAGTCGGCAGATACGCAGTATTTT.

Here the CDR3 DNA reads TGTGCCAGCAGTGATGAGGCAGGTCTAGCGTACGAGCAGTACTTC. Translated: CASSDEAGLAYEQYF. V usage is TRBV25-1 and J usage is TRBJ2-7; D may be TRBD2 (6 bases). The CDR3 runs 15 residues. The V gene's germline CDR1 is MGHDK and CDR2 SYGVNS. V lost 3 bases and J lost 4, with 16 bases in between.

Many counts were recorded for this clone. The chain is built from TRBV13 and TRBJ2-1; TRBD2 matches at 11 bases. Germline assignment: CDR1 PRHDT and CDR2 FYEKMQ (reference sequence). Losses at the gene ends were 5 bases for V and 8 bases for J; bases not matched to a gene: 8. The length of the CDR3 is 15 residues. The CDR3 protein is CASSPSGTSGHEQFF. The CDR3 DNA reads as TGTGCCAGCAGCCCCTCCGGGACTAGCGGTCATGAGCAGTTCTTC.